This T cell receptor beta chain was profiled in a study of blood T cell repertoires in COVID-19. Per the germline V gene, CDR1 is WNHNN and CDR2 is SYGVQD (reference sequence). V was pared by 3 bases and J by 7 bases, with 13 bases between. The CDR3 is 15 amino acids. Generated by immunoSEQ multiplex PCR, the TCRdb table keeps only in-frame clones and is missing some. The sample yields roughly 250,000 clones, roughly nine tenths seen once. Individuals aged about 18 to 90 years were recruited from around 22 US areas. The sequencing sample was made of PBMCs or T cells enriched from blood (not recorded which). This TCR was sampled from a woman aged 25-40 years with acute COVID-19. This chain links TRBV10-1 with TRBJ1-6; D is perhaps TRBD1 (6 bases). The CDR3 DNA reads TGCGCCAGCAGTGAAGGTGGGGGCCGCAATTCACCCCTCCACTTT. Translated: CASSEGGGRNSPLHF.